What follows is one T cell receptor (beta chain) and its context. The source of the sample is a study of OX40 agonist ivuxolimab in advanced cancers. Repertoires were generated with immunoSEQ multiplex PCR, while TCRdb's copy carries only in-frame clones and drops some. The data hold about 89,000 clones, with around nine tenths observed a single time. Looked up from germline, CDR1 is SQVTM and CDR2 is ANQGSEA. V lost 4 bases and J lost 9, with 13 bases in between. The CDR3 is 11 residues long. The specimen comprised CD4+ or CD8+ T cells sorted from blood, sampled in a trial of the OX40 agonist ivuxolimab. This chain joins TRBV29-1 and TRBJ2-7, with D tentatively TRBD1 or TRBD2 (5 bases each). This receptor was taken from an adult with an advanced solid tumor such as melanoma, head and neck, liver or kidney cancer. The CDR3 reads CSVGGAGGQYF. For the CDR3, the DNA is TGCAGCGTTGGTGGGGCCGGAGGGCAGTACTTC.